This T cell receptor (beta chain) was observed in a study of shared clonotypes between healthy human individuals (TCRdb year 2020). In terms of the full investigation: The cohort comprised a couple of women and a few men aged 18 to 49 years. For each donor, three plates each were used for CD4 naive and CD4 memory, two plates were used for CD8 naive, and one plate was used for CD8 memory. Blood TCR repertoires of a handful of healthy adults were deeply sequenced to estimate repertoire size and the extent of clonotype sharing between individuals. To increase sequencing depth and limit assay-specific biases, TCR repertoire library preparation and sequencing were carried out by different laboratories using diverse techniques. Per donor, leukapheresis produced somewhere between about 0.94 and 9 billion PBMCs.

From the cysteine through the phenylalanine, the CDR3 covers 11 amino acids. The entry retains the CDR3 DNA only, 33 bases that are in frame from base 1. The germline V gene sets CDR1 to MDHEN and CDR2 to SYDVKM. Trimming takes 7 bases from V and 7 bases from J, and the germline ends sit 10 bases apart. Donors were healthy HIV-negative adults with no recently reported acute infections or vaccinations. All donors were Caucasian adults living in Nashville, Tennessee, USA. Magnetic negative selection was used to enrich CD4+ T cells, after which naive cells were positively selected on CD45RA and the negative fraction became the memory subset. Blood was collected by leukapheresis, and PBMCs were isolated by Ficoll-Histopaque density gradient centrifugation and then cryopreserved in liquid nitrogen vapor phase. Purity and quantity of every magnetically sorted T cell population were checked by analytical flow cytometry. Genomic DNA was isolated from every sorted fraction and measured by UV absorbance on a Nanodrop 2000c.

TCR CDR3 regions were amplified from genomic DNA by multiplex PCR using the deep immunoSEQ assay. Extracted genomic DNA from each cell subset was spread evenly across all wells of several immunoSEQ 96-well plates, with each plate serving as a replicate. For sorted subsets, about 200 ng genomic DNA, equal to tens of thousands of T cell genomes, was loaded into each replicate PCR. Purified libraries were quantified with a Qubit 3.0 fluorometer, sized on a Bioanalyzer 2100, and re-quantified with the KAPA Library Quantification kit. Each immunoSEQ 96-well plate was sequenced on its own single-read 150-cycle Illumina NextSeq 550 flow cell. As for how the authors treated the data: Because the immunoSEQ output held only junctional sequences and lacked quality scores, the filtering could not match the filtering applied to full-length reads. Sequences were annotated with PyIR, a Python wrapper for IgBLAST v1.9, and V/J genes and CDR3 were assigned using IMGT germline references. Reads with weak V/J assignments (E-value above 1e-6), missing CDR3, stop codons, out-of-frame junctions, or ambiguous translated residues were removed. A V3J clonotype was defined by an identical inferred V gene, J gene, and CDR3 amino acid sequence. Percentage overlap between repertoires was computed as shared unique clonotypes divided by the size of the smaller repertoire. RTK rarefaction, the Chao1 estimator, and Recon v2.1 estimates of unobserved clonotypes were used to assess repertoire richness. For all TCRbeta clonotypes obtained by the gDNA method from a few donors, generation probabilities were computed with OLGA. TCRdb stores this immuneACCESS table with in-frame sequences only. Part of the clones is absent; in the studies checked, under half of the shortfall reflects unresolved V genes, and no reason is known for the rest. V and J calls and clone size are as listed in that table; D and trimming were resolved from the DNA. The table for this sample lists some 1 million clones; 70% to 80% of them were counted only once. 1.5% of the sample belongs to the ten largest clones.

Study-wide findings and limitations: Estimated clonotype richness was generally larger for naive than for memory subsets. Sampling was restricted to blood, and TCR repertoires in tissues likely differ from the TCR repertoires found in blood. The genetic and exposure-history diversity represented was limited by the small number of donors. Pairwise subsampling led to the expectation that sequencing depth would affect the degree of clonotype sharing among donors. Clonotypes shared by all four sorted-subset donors showed higher generation probabilities than non-shared clonotypes. Even with the large sequencing depth, rarefaction of the sorted-subset datasets indicated that sequencing was incomplete. Across four donors, around 5% of naive CD4, 3% to 3.5% of naive CD8, under 2.5% of memory CD4, and approximately 0.4% of memory CD8 clonotypes were shared.

On this clone itself: Its antigen is not yet known. The record has no base qualities; no much larger clone is one base away.

This chain joins TRBV28 to TRBJ1-1; the D gene lacks a confident call. This receptor was taken from a man between 18 and 29 years old in good health. The specimen was memory CD4+ T cells sorted from blood. Sample cell subset or site, as interpreted from the label and publication: CD45RA-negative fraction. The DNA sequence is given as TGTGCCAGCACGCGCAGCCGTGAAGCTTTCTTT. Translated, this gives CASTRSREAFF.